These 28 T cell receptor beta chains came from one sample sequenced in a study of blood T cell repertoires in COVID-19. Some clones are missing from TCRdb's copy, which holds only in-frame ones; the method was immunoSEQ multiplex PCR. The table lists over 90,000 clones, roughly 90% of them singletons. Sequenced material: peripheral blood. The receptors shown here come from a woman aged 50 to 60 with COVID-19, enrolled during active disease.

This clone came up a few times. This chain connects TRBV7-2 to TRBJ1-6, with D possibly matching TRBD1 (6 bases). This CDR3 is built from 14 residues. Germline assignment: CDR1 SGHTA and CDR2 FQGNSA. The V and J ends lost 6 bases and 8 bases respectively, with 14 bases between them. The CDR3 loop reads CASRFEGQYSPLHF. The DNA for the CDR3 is TGTGCCAGCAGATTCGAAGGACAGTATTCACCCCTCCACTTT.

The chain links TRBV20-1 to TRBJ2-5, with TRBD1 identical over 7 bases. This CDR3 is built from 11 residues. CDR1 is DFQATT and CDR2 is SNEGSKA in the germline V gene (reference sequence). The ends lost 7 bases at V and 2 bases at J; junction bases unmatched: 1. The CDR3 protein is CSGQGQETQYF. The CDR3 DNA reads TGCAGTGGACAGGGACAAGAGACCCAGTACTTC.

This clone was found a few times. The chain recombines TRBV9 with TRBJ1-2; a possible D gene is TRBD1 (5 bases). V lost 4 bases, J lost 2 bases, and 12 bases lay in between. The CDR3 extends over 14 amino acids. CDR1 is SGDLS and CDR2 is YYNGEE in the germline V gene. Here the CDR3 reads CASSPGHLNYGYTF. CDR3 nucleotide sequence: TGTGCCAGCAGCCCAGGACATCTCAACTATGGCTACACCTTC.

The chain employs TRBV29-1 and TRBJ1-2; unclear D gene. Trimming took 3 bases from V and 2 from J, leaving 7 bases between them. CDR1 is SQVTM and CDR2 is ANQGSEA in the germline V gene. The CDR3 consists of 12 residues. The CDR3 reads CSVEIQNYGYTF. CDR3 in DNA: TGCAGCGTTGAGATACAGAACTATGGCTACACCTTC. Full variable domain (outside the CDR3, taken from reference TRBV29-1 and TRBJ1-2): SAVISQKPSRDICQRGTSLTIQCQVDSQVTMMFWYRQQPGQSLTLIATANQGSEATYESGFVIDKFPISRPNLTFSTLTVSNMSPEDSSIYLCSVEIQNYGYTFGSGTRLTVV.

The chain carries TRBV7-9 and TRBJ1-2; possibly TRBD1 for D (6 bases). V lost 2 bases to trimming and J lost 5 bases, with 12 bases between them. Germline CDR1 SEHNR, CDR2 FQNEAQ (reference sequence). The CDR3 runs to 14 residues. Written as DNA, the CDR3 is TGTGCCAGCAGCTTAAGGGGGTGGATTTATGGCTACACCTTC. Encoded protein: CASSLRGWIYGYTF.

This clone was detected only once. The CDR3 reads CASRPGTGGNMDTEAFF. CDR3 coding DNA: TGCGCCAGCAGACCCGGGACAGGGGGTAATATGGACACTGAAGCTTTCTTT. The chain recombines TRBV5-1 with TRBJ1-1, with 11 bases fitting TRBD1. Germline V gene data show CDR1 as SGHRS and CDR2 as YFSETQ. The junction had 12 bases not matched to a gene; V was cut back by 5 bases and J by 3 bases. The CDR3 has 17 residues.

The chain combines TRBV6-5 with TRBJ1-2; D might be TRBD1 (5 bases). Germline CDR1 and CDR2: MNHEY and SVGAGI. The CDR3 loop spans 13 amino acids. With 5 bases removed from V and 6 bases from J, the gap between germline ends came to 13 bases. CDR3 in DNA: TGTGCCAGCAGTCAGACAGTCAAGAATGGCTACACCTTC. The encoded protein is CASSQTVKNGYTF.

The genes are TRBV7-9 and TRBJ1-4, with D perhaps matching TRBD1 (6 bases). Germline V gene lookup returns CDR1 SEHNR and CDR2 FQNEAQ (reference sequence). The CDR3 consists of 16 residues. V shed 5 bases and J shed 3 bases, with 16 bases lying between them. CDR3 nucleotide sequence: TGTGCCAGCAGCCAAATTCTACAGGGTTCTAATGAAAAACTGTTTTTT. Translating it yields CASSQILQGSNEKLFF.

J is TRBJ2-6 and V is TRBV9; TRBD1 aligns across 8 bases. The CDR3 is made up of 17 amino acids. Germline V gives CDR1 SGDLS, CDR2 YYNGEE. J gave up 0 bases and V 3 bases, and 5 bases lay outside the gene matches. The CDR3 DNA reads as TGTGCCAGCAGCGCCCGGACAGGGAACTCTGGGGCCAACGTCCTGACTTTC. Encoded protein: CASSARTGNSGANVLTF.

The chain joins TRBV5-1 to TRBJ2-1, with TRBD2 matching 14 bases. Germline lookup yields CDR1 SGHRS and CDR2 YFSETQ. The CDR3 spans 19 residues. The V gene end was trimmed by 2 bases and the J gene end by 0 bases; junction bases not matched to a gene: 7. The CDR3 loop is CASSLRLAGGHGSYNEQFF. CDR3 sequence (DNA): TGCGCCAGCAGCTTACGACTAGCGGGGGGGCACGGCTCCTACAATGAGCAGTTCTTC.

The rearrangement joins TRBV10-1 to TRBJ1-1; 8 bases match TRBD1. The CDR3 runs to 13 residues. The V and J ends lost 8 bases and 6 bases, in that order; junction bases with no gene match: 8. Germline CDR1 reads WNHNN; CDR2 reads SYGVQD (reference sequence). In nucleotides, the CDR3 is TGCGCCAGCTCTACATCACAGGGGGCTGAAGCTTTCTTT. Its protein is CASSTSQGAEAFF.

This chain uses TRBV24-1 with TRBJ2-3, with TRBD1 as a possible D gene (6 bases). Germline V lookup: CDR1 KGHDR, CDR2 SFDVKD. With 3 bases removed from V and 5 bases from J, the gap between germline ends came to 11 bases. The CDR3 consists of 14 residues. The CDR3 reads CATSDTGTRDTQYF. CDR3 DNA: TGTGCCACCAGTGATACAGGGACGCGAGATACGCAGTATTTT.

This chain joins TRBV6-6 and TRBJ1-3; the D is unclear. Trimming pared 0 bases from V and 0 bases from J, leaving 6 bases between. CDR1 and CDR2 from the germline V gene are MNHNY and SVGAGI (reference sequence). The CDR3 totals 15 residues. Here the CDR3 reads CASSYSGSSGNTIYF. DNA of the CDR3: TGTGCCAGCAGTTACTCCGGGAGCTCTGGAAACACCATATATTTT.

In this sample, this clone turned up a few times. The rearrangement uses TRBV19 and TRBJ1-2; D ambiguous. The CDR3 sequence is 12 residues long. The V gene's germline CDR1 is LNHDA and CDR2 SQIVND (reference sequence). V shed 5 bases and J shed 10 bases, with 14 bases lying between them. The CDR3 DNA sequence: TGTGCCAGTAGTCGAGGTCCGGGGATCTACACCTTC. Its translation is CASSRGPGIYTF.

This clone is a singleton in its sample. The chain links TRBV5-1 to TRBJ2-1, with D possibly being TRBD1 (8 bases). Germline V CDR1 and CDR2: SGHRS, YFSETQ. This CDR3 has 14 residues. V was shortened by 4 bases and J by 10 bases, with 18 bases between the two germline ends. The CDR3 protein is CASSTLTGGDEQFF. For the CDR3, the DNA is TGCGCCAGCAGCACCCTAACAGGGGGGGACGAGCAGTTCTTC. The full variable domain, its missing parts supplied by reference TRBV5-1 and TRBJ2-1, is KAGVTQTPRYLIKTRGQQVTLSCSPISGHRSVSWYQQTPGQGLQFLFEYFSETQRNKGNFPGRFSGRQFSNSRSEMNVSTLELGDSALYLCASSTLTGGDEQFFGPGTRLTVL.

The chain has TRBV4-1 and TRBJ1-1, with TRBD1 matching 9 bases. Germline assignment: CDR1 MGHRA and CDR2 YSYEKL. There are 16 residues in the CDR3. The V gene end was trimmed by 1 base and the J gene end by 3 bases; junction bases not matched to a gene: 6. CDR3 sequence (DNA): TGCGCCAGCAGCCAAGGATTCGGGACAGGGTACACTGAAGCTTTCTTT. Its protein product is CASSQGFGTGYTEAFF.

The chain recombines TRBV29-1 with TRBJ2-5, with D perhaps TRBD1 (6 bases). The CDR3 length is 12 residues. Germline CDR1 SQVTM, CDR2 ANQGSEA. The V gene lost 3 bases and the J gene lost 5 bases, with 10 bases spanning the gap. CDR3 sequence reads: CSVETQGETQYF. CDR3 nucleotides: TGCAGCGTTGAGACTCAGGGGGAGACCCAGTACTTC.

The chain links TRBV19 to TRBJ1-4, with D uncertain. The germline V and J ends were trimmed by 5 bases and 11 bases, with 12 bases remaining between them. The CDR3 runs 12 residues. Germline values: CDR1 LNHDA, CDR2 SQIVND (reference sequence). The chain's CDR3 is CASSSLSEKLFF. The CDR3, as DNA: TGTGCCAGTAGTTCTTTATCTGAGAAACTGTTTTTT.

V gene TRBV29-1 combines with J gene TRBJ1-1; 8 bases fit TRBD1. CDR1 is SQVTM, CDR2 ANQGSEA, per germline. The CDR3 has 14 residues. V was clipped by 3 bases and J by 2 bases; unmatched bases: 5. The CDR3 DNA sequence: TGCAGCGTTGATCCGGCAGGGGGCAACACTGAAGCTTTCTTT. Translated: CSVDPAGGNTEAFF.

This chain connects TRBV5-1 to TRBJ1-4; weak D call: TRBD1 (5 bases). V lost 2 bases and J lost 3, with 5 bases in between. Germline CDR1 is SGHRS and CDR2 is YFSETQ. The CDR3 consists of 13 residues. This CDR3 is CASSFRANEKLFF. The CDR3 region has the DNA TGCGCCAGCAGCTTCAGGGCTAATGAAAAACTGTTTTTT.

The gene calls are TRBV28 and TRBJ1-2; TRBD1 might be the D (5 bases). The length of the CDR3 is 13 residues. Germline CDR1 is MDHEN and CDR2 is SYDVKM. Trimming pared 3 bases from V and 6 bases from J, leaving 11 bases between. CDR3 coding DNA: TGTGCCAGCAGTTTCTCCCCAGGGAATGGCTACACCTTC. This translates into CASSFSPGNGYTF.

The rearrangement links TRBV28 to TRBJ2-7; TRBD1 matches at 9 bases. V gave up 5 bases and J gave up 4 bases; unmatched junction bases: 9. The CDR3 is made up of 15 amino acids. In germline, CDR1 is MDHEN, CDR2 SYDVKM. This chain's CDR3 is CASSTQGQGRYEQYV. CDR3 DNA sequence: TGTGCCAGCAGTACCCAGGGACAGGGTCGTTACGAGCAGTACGTC.

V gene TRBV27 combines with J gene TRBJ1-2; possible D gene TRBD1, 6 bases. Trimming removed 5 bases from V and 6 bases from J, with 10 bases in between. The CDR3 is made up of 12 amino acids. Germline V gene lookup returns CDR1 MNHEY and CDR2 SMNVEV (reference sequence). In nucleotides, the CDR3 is TGTGCCAGCAGTCACCACAGGGATGGCTACACCTTC. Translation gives CASSHHRDGYTF.

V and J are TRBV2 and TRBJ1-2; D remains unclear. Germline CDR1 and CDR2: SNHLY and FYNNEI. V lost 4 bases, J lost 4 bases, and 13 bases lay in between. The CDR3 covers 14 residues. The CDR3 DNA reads TGTGCCAGCAGTGGTTCCGCGGCAAGCTATGGCTACACCTTC. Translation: CASSGSAASYGYTF.

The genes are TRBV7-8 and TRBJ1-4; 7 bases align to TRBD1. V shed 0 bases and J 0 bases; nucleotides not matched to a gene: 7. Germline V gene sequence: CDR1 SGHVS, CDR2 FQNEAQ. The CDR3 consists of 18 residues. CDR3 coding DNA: TGTGCCAGCAGCTTAGCCAGTGTGGGGACAGCAACTAATGAAAAACTGTTTTTT. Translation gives CASSLASVGTATNEKLFF. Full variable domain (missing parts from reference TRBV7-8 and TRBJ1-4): GAGVSQSPRYKVAKRGQDVALRCDPISGHVSLFWYQQALGQGPEFLTYFQNEAQLDKSGLPSDRFFAERPEGSVSTLKIQRTQQEDSAVYLCASSLASVGTATNEKLFFGSGTQLSVL.

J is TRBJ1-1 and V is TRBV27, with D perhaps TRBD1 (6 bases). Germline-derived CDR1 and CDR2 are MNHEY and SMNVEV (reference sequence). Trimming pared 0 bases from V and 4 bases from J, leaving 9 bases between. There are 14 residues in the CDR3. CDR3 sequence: CASSLSWDTTEAFF. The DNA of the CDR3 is TGTGCCAGCAGTTTATCTTGGGACACCACTGAAGCTTTCTTT.

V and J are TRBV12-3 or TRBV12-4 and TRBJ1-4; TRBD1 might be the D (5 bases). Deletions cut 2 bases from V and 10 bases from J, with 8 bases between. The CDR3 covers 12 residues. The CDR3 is CASSLQGGKLFF. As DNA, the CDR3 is TGTGCCAGCAGTTTACAGGGTGGAAAACTGTTTTTT.

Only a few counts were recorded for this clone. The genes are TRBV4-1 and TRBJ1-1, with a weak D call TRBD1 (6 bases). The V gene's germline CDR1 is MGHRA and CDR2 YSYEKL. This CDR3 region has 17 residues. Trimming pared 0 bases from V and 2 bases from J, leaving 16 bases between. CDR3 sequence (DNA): TGCGCCAGCAGCCAAGATAGGGGGGGGCAGCCTAACACTGAAGCTTTCTTT. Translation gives CASSQDRGGQPNTEAFF.